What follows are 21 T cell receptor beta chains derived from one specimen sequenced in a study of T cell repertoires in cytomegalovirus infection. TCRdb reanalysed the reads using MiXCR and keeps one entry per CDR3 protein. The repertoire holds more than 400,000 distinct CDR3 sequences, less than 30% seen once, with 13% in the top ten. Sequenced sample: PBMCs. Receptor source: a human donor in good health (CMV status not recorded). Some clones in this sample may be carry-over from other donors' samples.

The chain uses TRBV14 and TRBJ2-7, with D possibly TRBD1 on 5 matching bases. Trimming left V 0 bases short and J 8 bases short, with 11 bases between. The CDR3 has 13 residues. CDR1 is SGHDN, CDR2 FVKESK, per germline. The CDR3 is CASSQDFQGKQYF. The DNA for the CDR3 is TGTGCCAGCAGCCAAGATTTCCAGGGCAAGCAGTACTTC.

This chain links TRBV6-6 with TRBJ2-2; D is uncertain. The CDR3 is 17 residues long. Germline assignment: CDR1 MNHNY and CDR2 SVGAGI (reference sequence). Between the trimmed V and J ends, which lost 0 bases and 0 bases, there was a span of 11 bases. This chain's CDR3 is CASSYSSFGANTGELFF. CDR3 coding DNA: TGTGCCAGCAGTTACTCGAGTTTTGGGGCGAACACCGGGGAGCTGTTTTTT.

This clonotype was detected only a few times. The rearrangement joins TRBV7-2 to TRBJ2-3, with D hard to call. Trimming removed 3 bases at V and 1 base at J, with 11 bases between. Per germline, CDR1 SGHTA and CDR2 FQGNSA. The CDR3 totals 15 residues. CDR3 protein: CASSLIGSGTDTQYF. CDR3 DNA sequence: TGTGCCAGCAGCTTGATAGGATCGGGCACAGATACGCAGTATTTT.

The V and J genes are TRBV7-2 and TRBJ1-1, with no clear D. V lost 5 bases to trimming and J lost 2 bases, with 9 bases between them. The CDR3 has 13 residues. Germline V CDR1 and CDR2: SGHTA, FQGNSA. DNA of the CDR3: TGTGCCAGCAGCCCGTACCGTAACACTGAAGCTTTCTTT. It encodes CASSPYRNTEAFF.

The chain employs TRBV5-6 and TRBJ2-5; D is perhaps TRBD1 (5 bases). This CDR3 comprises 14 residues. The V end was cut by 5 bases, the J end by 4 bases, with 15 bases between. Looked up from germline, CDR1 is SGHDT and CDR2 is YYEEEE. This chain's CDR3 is CASRRSTQGETQYF. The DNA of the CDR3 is TGTGCCAGCAGAAGGAGCACTCAGGGAGAGACCCAGTACTTC.

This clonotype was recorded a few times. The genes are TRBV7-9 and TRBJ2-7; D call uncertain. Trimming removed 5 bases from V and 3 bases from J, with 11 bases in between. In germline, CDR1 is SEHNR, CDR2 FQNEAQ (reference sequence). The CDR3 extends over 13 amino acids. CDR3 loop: CASSPLKNYEQYF. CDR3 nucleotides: TGTGCCAGCAGCCCTCTGAAGAACTACGAGCAGTACTTC. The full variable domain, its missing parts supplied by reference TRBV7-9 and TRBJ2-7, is DTGVSQNPRHKITKRGQNVTFRCDPISEHNRLYWYRQTLGQGPEFLTYFQNEAQLEKSRLLSDRFSAERPKGSFSTLEIQRTEQGDSAMYLCASSPLKNYEQYFGPGTRLTVT.

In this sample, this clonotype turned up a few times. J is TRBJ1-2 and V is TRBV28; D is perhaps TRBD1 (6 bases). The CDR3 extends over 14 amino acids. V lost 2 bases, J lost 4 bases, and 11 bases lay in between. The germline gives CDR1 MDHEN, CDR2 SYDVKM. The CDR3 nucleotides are TGTGCCAGCAGTTTACCACAGGGCGGCTATGGCTACACCTTC. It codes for CASSLPQGGYGYTF.

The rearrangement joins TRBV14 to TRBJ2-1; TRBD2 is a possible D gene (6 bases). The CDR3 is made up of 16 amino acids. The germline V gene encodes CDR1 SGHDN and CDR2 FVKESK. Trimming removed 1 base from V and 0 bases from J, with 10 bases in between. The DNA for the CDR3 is TGTGCCAGCAGCCAAGTCGGCGGGATCTCCTACAATGAGCAGTTCTTC. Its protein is CASSQVGGISYNEQFF.

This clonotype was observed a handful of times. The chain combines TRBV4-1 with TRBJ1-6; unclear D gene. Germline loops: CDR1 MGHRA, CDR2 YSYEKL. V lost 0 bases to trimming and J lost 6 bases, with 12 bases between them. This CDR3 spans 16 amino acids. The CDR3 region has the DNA TGCGCCAGCAGCCAAGATTTCCCGGACGGTAATTCACCCCTCCACTTT. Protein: CASSQDFPDGNSPLHF.

CDR3 DNA sequence: TGCGCCAGCAGGGGACTAGCGGGAGGTCTCTTAGGATCCTACGAGCAGTACGTC. It codes for CASRGLAGGLLGSYEQYV. This chain links TRBV4-3 with TRBJ2-7, with 15 bases aligning to TRBD2. The trim removed 6 bases at V and 1 base at J, leaving 10 bases unmatched. Germline CDR1 LGHNA, CDR2 YSLEER. The CDR3 spans 18 residues.

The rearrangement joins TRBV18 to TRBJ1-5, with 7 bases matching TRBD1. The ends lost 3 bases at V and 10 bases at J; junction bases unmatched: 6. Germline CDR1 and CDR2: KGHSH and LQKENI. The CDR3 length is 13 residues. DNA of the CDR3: TGTGCCAGCTCACCTGACAGGGAGGCTCCCCAGCATTTT. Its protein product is CASSPDREAPQHF.

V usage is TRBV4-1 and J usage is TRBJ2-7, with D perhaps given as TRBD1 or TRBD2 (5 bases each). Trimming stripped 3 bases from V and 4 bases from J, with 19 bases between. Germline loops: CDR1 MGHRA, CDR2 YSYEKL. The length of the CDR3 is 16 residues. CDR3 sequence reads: CASSQVLGVSLYEQYF. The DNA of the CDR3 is TGCGCCAGCAGCCAGGTTTTGGGGGTCTCGCTTTACGAGCAGTACTTC.

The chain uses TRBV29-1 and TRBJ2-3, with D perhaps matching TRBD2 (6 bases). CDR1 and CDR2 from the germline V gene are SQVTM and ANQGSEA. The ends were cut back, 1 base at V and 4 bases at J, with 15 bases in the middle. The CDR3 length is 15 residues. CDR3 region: CSVEVGGALPDTQYF. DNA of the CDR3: TGCAGCGTTGAAGTTGGAGGGGCCCTCCCAGATACGCAGTATTTT.

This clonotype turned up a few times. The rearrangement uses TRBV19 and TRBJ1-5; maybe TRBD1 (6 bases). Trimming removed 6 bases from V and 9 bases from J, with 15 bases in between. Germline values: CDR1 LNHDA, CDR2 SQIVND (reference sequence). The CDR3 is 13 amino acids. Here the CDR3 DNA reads TGTGCCAGTAGGTCGACAGGTTTCGGGCCCCAGCATTTT. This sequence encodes CASRSTGFGPQHF.

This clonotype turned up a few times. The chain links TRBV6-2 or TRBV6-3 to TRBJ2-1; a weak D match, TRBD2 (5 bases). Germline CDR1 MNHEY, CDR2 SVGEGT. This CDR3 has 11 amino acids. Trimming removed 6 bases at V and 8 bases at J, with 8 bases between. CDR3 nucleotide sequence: TGTGCCAGCAGCCCTAGCTATGAGCAGTTCTTC. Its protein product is CASSPSYEQFF.

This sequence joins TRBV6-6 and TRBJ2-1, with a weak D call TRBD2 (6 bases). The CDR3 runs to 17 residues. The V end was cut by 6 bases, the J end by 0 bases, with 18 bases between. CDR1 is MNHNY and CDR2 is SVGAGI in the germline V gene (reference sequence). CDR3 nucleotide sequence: TGTGCCAGCAGCCCTAGCGCCCGTCGATTCTCCTACAATGAGCAGTTCTTC. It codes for CASSPSARRFSYNEQFF.

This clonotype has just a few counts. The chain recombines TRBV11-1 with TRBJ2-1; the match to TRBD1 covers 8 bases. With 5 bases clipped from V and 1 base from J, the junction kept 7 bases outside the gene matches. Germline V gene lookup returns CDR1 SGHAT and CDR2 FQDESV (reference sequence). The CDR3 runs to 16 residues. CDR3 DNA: TGTGCCAGCAGCCTCGACAGGGGAACTTCCTACAATGAGCAGTTCTTC. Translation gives CASSLDRGTSYNEQFF.

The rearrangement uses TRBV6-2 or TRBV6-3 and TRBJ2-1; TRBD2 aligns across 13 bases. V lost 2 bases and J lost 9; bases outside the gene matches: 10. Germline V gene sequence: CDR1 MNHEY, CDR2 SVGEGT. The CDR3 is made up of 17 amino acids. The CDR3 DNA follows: TGTGCCAGCAGTTACCCGAAAGGACTAGCGGGAGAAGCTGAGCAGTTCTTC. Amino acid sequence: CASSYPKGLAGEAEQFF.

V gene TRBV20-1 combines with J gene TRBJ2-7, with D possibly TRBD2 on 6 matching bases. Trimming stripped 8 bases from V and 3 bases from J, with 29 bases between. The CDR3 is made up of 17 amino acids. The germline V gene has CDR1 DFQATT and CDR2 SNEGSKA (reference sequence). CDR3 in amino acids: CSTQQTRQGGVGYEQYF. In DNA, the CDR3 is TGCAGTACTCAACAGACCCGGCAGGGCGGGGTTGGCTACGAGCAGTACTTC.

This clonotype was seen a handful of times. The CDR3 here is CAIKREISGEQYF. CDR3 DNA: TGTGCCATCAAGCGGGAGATTTCTGGGGAGCAGTACTTC. J is TRBJ2-7 and V is TRBV10-3; 8 nucleotides line up with TRBD2. The germline V gene encodes CDR1 ENHRY and CDR2 SYGVKD. The CDR3 totals 13 residues. The V segment lost 7 bases and the J segment 7 bases; nucleotides outside the gene matches: 9.

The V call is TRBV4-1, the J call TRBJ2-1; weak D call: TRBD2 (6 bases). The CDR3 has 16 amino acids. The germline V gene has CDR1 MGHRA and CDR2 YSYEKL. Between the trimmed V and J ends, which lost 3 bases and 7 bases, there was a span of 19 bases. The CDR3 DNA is TGCGCCAGCAGCCACCTACTAGCCGACGAGGGGAATGAGCAGTTCTTC. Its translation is CASSHLLADEGNEQFF.